This paragraph reports one T cell receptor (beta chain). This sample is drawn from a study of blood T cell repertoires in COVID-19. Study details: Samples of COVID-19 (acute and convalescent) were obtained from the United States, Italy and Spain. The cDNA or gDNA used as material had been derived from T cells, B-cell-depleted T cells, or PBMCs.

Seattle patients were enrolled during active infection and followed longitudinally. As handled by the study authors: Reference gene primers were amplified, and this amplification served to estimate nucleated cell counts. Measured with immunoSEQ multiplex PCR; TCRdb has only the in-frame clones, and not every one. The V and J calls and clone size are taken from that table; D and trimming were inferred from the DNA. The table has almost 95,000 clones, roughly nine tenths seen once. Germline values: CDR1 LGHDT, CDR2 YNNKEL (reference sequence). The ends were cut back, 1 base at V and 15 bases at J, with 16 bases in the middle. The CDR3 is 13 amino acids.

The source is a woman aged 60 to 75 with COVID-19, enrolled during active disease. Sample: peripheral blood. The chain couples TRBV3-1 (or the pseudogene TRBV3-2) to TRBJ2-4, with D maybe TRBD1 (6 bases). The CDR3 region has the DNA TGTGCCAGCAGCCAAGCCAGGGACACCGTCGGGTACTTC. Protein sequence: CASSQARDTVGYF.